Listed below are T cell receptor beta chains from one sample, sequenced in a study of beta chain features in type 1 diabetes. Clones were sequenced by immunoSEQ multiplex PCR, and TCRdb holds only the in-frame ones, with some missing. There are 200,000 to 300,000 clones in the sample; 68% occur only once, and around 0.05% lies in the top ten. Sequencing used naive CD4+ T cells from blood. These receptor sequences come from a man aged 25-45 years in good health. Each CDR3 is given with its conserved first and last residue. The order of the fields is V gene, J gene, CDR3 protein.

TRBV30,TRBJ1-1,CAWSNGWEHTEAFF
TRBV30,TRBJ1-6,CAWSVPGTDNSPLHF
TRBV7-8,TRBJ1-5,CASSQNSNQPQHF
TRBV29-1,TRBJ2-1,CSVRPPNEQFF
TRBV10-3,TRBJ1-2,CAISDYGAGGYTF
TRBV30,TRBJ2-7,CAWTGTSGRAREQYF
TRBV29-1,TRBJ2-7,CSVESRAGGYEQYF
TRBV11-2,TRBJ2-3,CASSTLMGGMADTQYF
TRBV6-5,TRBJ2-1,CASSYGSGAYNEQFF
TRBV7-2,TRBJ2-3,CASSLIPTDTQYF
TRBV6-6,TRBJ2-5,CASSERWAQYF
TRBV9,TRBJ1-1,CASSAIDRTEAFF
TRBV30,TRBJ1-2,CAYRGSGYGYTF
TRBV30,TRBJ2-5,CAWSATFKETQYF
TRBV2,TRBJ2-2,CAALRDLTNTGELFF
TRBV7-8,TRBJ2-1,CASSLARRPGNEQFF
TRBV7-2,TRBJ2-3,CASSLAPVGDTQYF
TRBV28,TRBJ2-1,CASSLVQGLLNNEQFF
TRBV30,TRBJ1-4,CAWGRASVVGEKLFF
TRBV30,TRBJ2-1,CAWGTGKLNEQFF
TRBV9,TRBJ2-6,CASSASTGPSSGANVLTF
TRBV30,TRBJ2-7,CAWRLAGGSYEQYF
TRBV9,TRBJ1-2,CASSVGTGEGYTF
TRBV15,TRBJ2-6,CATSSRAAGANVLTF
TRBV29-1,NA,CSVERAYEQYF
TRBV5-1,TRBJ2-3,CASSPGTGPDTQYF
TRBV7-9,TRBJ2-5,CASRKSRLAQETQYF
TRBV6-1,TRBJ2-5,CASSDPGRSQYF
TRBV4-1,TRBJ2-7,CASSQPTSGSAYEQYF
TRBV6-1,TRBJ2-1,CASSEAREQFF
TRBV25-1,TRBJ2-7,CASSEFVVGEQYF
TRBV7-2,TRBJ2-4,CASSPWGPEGIQYF
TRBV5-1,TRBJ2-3,CASSLGGAGPTDTQYF
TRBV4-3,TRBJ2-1,CASSQDQSSYNEQFF
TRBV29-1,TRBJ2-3,CSVVARGRIDTQYF
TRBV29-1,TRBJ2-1,CSVGRDGVSEQFF
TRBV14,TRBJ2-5,CASSQGSVDPIRETQYF
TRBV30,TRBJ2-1,CAWSTIAGSTYNEQFF
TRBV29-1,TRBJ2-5,CSALLEETQYF
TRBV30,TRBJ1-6,CAWSPNTSPLHF
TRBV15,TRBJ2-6,CATSNRAANVLTF
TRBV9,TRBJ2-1,CASSVVGTSGEQFF
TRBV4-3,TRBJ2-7,CASSQALAGVPGEQYF
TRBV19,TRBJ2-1,CASAAGSSYNEQFF
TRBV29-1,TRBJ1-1,CSVWDNMNTEAFF
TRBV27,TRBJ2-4,CASSLAGVDIQYF
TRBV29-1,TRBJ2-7,CSVERGSSYEQYF
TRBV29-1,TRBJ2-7,CSSTGEDYEQYF
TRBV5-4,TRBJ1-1,CASSLGQGVADTEAFF
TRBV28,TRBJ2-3,CASRITDTQYF
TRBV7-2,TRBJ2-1,CASSLRTGTVNEQFF
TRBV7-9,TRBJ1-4,CASSVNPTATNEKLFF
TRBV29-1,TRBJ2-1,CTTTSGYNEQFF
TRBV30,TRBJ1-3,CAWSNRPGNTIYF
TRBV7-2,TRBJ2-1,CASSPGQVYGNEQFF
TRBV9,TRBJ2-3,CASSVATTSGSTDTQYF
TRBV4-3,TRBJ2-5,CASSQDLARETQYF
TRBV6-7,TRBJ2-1,CASNPGGLGLAGGSSYNEQFF
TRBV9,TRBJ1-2,CASSVDENYGYTF
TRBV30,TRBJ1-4,CAWRTHRDINEKLFF